The 24 T cell receptor beta chains listed next were all sequenced from one sample in a study of blood T cell repertoires in COVID-19. TCRdb keeps only in-frame clones here, not all; method: immunoSEQ multiplex PCR. The sample consists of roughly 200,000 clones, about 83% of them appearing once. The sample was peripheral blood. The origin of the receptors is a woman under 40 with COVID-19, enrolled during active disease.

The chain uses TRBV19 and TRBJ2-5, with a possible D match to TRBD1 (6 bases). CDR1 is LNHDA, CDR2 SQIVND, per germline (reference sequence). The V end lost 3 bases, the J end lost 5 bases, and 19 bases lay between the germline ends. The CDR3 is 16 amino acids. The CDR3: CASSMSVGQRRETQYF. CDR3 in DNA: TGTGCCAGTAGTATGTCCGTCGGACAGCGACGGGAGACCCAGTACTTC. The full variable domain, its missing parts supplied by reference TRBV19 and TRBJ2-5, is DGGITQSPKYLFRKEGQNVTLSCEQNLNHDAMYWYRQDPGQGLRLIYYSQIVNDFQKGDIAEGYSVSREKKESFPLTVTSAQKNPTAFYLCASSMSVGQRRETQYFGPGTRLLVL.

This clone was recorded once. This chain links TRBV4-1 with TRBJ2-1, with 10 bases identical to TRBD2. V was clipped by 0 bases and J by 0 bases; unmatched bases: 11. The CDR3 covers 20 residues. Germline V gives CDR1 MGHRA, CDR2 YSYEKL. The chain's CDR3 is CASSQDLGAGGLSSYNEQFF. The CDR3 DNA follows: TGCGCCAGCAGCCAAGATCTGGGAGCGGGAGGGCTCAGCTCCTACAATGAGCAGTTCTTC.

The chain links TRBV6-4 to TRBJ1-1; TRBD1 agrees at 9 bases. The CDR3 has 15 amino acids. V shed 6 bases, J shed 1 base, and the junction held 6 bases outside the gene matches. Germline CDR1 MRHNA, CDR2 SNTAGT. In DNA, the CDR3 is TGTGCCAGCAGAGAACAGGGGGCCCCGAACACTGAAGCTTTCTTT. Translated: CASREQGAPNTEAFF.

The gene calls are TRBV25-1 and TRBJ1-3; D gene unclear. From germline, CDR1 is MGHDK and CDR2 SYGVNS. CDR3 length: 13 residues. The V end lost 2 bases, the J end lost 3 bases, and 5 bases lay between the germline ends. In nucleotides, the CDR3 is TGTGCCAGCAGTGAAGGAGGTGGAAACACCATATATTTT. Amino acids: CASSEGGGNTIYF. Filled out from reference TRBV25-1 and TRBJ1-3, the complete variable domain reads EADIYQTPRYLVIGTGKKITLECSQTMGHDKMYWYQQDPGMELHLIHYSYGVNSTEKGDLSSESTVSRIRTEHFPLTLESARPSHTSQYLCASSEGGGNTIYFGEGSWLTVV.

The chain has TRBV30 and TRBJ2-5, with D perhaps TRBD1 (6 bases). Trimming stripped 4 bases from V and 5 bases from J, with 17 bases between. Germline CDR1 GTSNPN, CDR2 SVGIG (reference sequence). This CDR3 is built from 14 residues. The CDR3 here is CAWNGQNLGETQYF. Here the CDR3 DNA reads TGTGCCTGGAACGGACAGAACCTCGGGGAGACCCAGTACTTC.

The chain uses TRBV25-1 and TRBJ2-1; TRBD2 aligns across 7 bases. CDR3 size: 13 residues. The trim removed 2 bases at V and 7 bases at J, leaving 2 bases unmatched. Germline values: CDR1 MGHDK, CDR2 SYGVNS. CDR3 sequence (DNA): TGTGCCAGCAGTGAAGGACTAGATAATGAGCAGTTCTTC. This gives the protein CASSEGLDNEQFF.

This rearrangement joins TRBV28 to TRBJ2-3; D gene ambiguous. The CDR3 is 13 residues long. Germline CDR1 reads MDHEN; CDR2 reads SYDVKM. Between the trimmed V and J ends, which lost 5 bases and 0 bases, there was a span of 6 bases. DNA of the CDR3: TGTGCCAGCAGTCCCGGGAGCACAGATACGCAGTATTTT. Translating gives CASSPGSTDTQYF.

The chain has TRBV4-3 and TRBJ2-3, with D uncertain. The CDR3 totals 15 residues. Trimming took 4 bases from V and 2 from J, leaving 13 bases between them. From germline, CDR1 is LGHNA and CDR2 YSLEER. The chain's CDR3 is CASSPYRTSTDTQYF. The CDR3 DNA follows: TGCGCCAGCAGCCCCTACAGAACTTCCACAGATACGCAGTATTTT.

This clone showed up just a few times. This chain uses TRBV7-3 with TRBJ1-1; no definite D call. This CDR3 is built from 14 residues. V dropped 5 bases and J dropped 3 bases, with 13 bases sitting between them. Germline CDR1 is SGHTA and CDR2 is FQGTGA. CDR3 in DNA: TGTGCCAGCAGCGCGACAAGAGATGACACTGAAGCTTTCTTT. As protein: CASSATRDDTEAFF.

The chain employs TRBV3-1 (or the pseudogene TRBV3-2) and TRBJ2-1; 12 bases align to TRBD2. The CDR3 loop spans 15 amino acids. The junction had 8 bases not matched to a gene; V was cut back by 5 bases and J by 9 bases. Per the germline V gene, CDR1 is LGHDT and CDR2 is YNNKEL (reference sequence). This CDR3 is CASSKVTSGSVEQFF. CDR3 nucleotide sequence: TGTGCCAGCAGCAAGGTGACTAGCGGGAGCGTTGAGCAGTTCTTC.

The chain carries TRBV5-6 and TRBJ2-5; TRBD1 matches 10 bases. V was pared by 5 bases and J by 6 bases, with 10 bases of the junction left unmatched. The CDR3 totals 15 residues. CDR1 SGHDT and CDR2 YYEEEE come from the germline V gene. CDR3 DNA: TGTGCCAGCAGAAAACCGGGACAGGGGTTAAAGACCCAGTACTTC. Translation: CASRKPGQGLKTQYF.

CDR3 residues: CASSGGQSSSGNTIYF. DNA for the CDR3: TGCGCCAGCAGCGGGGGACAGTCAAGCTCTGGAAACACCATATATTTT. The chain couples TRBV5-1 to TRBJ1-3, with 7 bases aligning to TRBD1. Unmatched junction bases numbered 7, after V lost 4 bases and J lost 0 bases. The germline CDR1 and CDR2 sequences are SGHRS and YFSETQ. The CDR3 runs to 16 residues.

The chain has TRBV5-1 and TRBJ1-6; D not certain. The CDR3 contains 15 residues. CDR1 and CDR2 from the germline V gene are SGHRS and YFSETQ. Trimming removed 0 bases at V and 10 bases at J, with 14 bases between. CDR3 nucleotides: TGCGCCAGCAGCTTGGTCGGGGAAGGGAACTCACCCCTCCACTTT. Translation: CASSLVGEGNSPLHF.

The genes are TRBV11-3 and TRBJ2-1, with 7 positions matching TRBD1. Germline CDR1 is SGHNT and CDR2 is YENEEA. Trimming at V came to 4 bases and at J to 7 bases, leaving 10 bases not matched to a gene. The CDR3 has 15 amino acids. CDR3 sequence reads: CASSSPTGRGNEQFF. The DNA of the CDR3 is TGTGCCAGCAGCTCCCCGACAGGGAGAGGGAATGAGCAGTTCTTC.

V gene TRBV3-1 (or the pseudogene TRBV3-2) combines with J gene TRBJ1-1, with no clear D. Germline CDR1 and CDR2: LGHDT and YNNKEL (reference sequence). The V end was cut by 7 bases, the J end by 1 base, with 13 bases between. This CDR3 region has 14 residues. CDR3 residues: CASNYRERNTEAFF. CDR3 DNA sequence: TGTGCCAGCAACTACCGGGAGAGGAACACTGAAGCTTTCTTT.

In this sample, this clone turned up a few times. The chain employs TRBV12-3 or TRBV12-4 and TRBJ1-1; D is unclear. This CDR3 spans 11 amino acids. Trimming removed 4 bases from V and 11 bases from J, with 11 bases in between. As DNA, the CDR3 is TGTGCCAGCAGTTCACTCCTGGGCGCTTTCTTT. Amino acid sequence: CASSSLLGAFF.

The CDR3 DNA reads TGTGCCACCAGCAGAGGCGGGGCATCATCCTACGAGCAGTACTTC. It codes for CATSRGGASSYEQYF. The V call is TRBV15, the J call TRBJ2-7, with D possibly matching TRBD2 (6 bases). V dropped 1 base and J dropped 1 base, with 11 bases sitting between them. This CDR3 is built from 15 residues. Germline loops: CDR1 LNHNV, CDR2 YYDKDF (reference sequence). The full variable domain, completed using reference TRBV15 and TRBJ2-7, is DAMVIQNPRYQVTQFGKPVTLSCSQTLNHNVMYWYQQKSSQAPKLLFHYYDKDFNNEADTPDNFQSRRPNTSFCFLDIRSPGLGDTAMYLCATSRGGASSYEQYFGPGTRLTVT.

The V call is TRBV11-2, the J call TRBJ2-3, with D maybe TRBD2 (6 bases). V lost 5 bases, J lost 2 bases, and 11 bases lay in between. Germline CDR1 reads SGHAT; CDR2 reads FQNNGV. The CDR3 is 14 residues long. The chain's CDR3 is CASSPGTYTDTQYF. Written as DNA, the CDR3 is TGTGCCAGCAGCCCAGGGACTTACACAGATACGCAGTATTTT.

This clone has a handful of counts. The CDR3 DNA follows: TGTGCCAGCAGCCAAGGGGCAGAAGCTTTCTTT. Its protein is CASSQGAEAFF. The chain has TRBV4-2 and TRBJ1-1; D ambiguous. V lost 1 base and J lost 8, with 5 bases in between. The length of the CDR3 is 11 residues. Germline V gene sequence: CDR1 LGHNA, CDR2 YNFKEQ.

This clone was seen a single time. The chain uses TRBV6-2 or TRBV6-3 and TRBJ2-2; D is possibly TRBD2 (5 bases). Germline V lookup: CDR1 MNHEY, CDR2 SVGEGT. The CDR3 is 16 residues long. V dropped 3 bases and J dropped 1 base, with 12 bases sitting between them. CDR3 region: CASSYMGRRNTGELFF. For the CDR3, the DNA is TGTGCCAGCAGTTATATGGGGAGACGGAACACCGGGGAGCTGTTTTTT.

The chain recombines TRBV2 with TRBJ2-2; D is perhaps TRBD2 (5 bases). Germline CDR1 and CDR2: SNHLY and FYNNEI. The CDR3 is 13 amino acids. Trimming removed 6 bases from V and 8 bases from J, with 13 bases in between. CDR3: CASRLAVLGELFF. CDR3 sequence (DNA): TGTGCCAGCAGGCTAGCTGTTCTGGGGGAGCTGTTTTTT.

The J gene is TRBJ2-3, the V gene TRBV7-9, with 7 positions matching TRBD2. Germline assignment: CDR1 SEHNR and CDR2 FQNEAQ (reference sequence). The CDR3 length is 15 residues. V lost 0 bases to trimming and J lost 6 bases; unmatched junction nucleotides: 6. CDR3 loop: CASSLAPPLADTQYF. The CDR3 coding sequence is TGTGCCAGCAGCTTAGCCCCTCCACTAGCGGATACGCAGTATTTT.

The J gene is TRBJ2-1, the V gene TRBV5-4; perhaps TRBD2 as D (6 bases). V gave up 4 bases and J gave up 2 bases, with 16 bases separating them. The CDR3 length is 16 residues. The V gene's germline CDR1 is SGHNT and CDR2 YYREEE (reference sequence). The CDR3 reads CASSMPGLATYNEQFF. CDR3 DNA: TGTGCCAGCAGCATGCCGGGCCTAGCGACCTACAATGAGCAGTTCTTC.

This chain connects TRBV7-9 to TRBJ1-1; D gene uncertain. This CDR3 is built from 13 residues. Trimming removed 1 base at V and 4 bases at J, with 7 bases between. Germline values: CDR1 SEHNR, CDR2 FQNEAQ (reference sequence). The CDR3 reads CASSLESSTEAFF. CDR3 DNA: TGTGCCAGCAGCTTAGAGTCGAGCACTGAAGCTTTCTTT.